This TCR beta chain was obtained from a study of T cell responses to AZD1222 COVID-19 vaccine. The CDR3 has 17 amino acids. With 0 bases clipped from V and 4 bases from J, the junction kept 5 bases outside the gene matches. CDR1 SGHRS and CDR2 YFSETQ come from the germline V gene. Method: immunoSEQ multiplex PCR; TCRdb's copy keeps in-frame clones and lacks some. The table shows roughly 81,000 clones, with roughly 88% occurring only once. The receptor's source is an adult in good health. The chain links TRBV5-1 to TRBJ2-3; 13 nucleotides agree with TRBD2. The material sequenced was peripheral blood, taken on day 0 of AZD1222 vaccination. The CDR3: CASSLGLAGGRADTQYF. CDR3 coding DNA: TGCGCCAGCAGCTTGGGACTAGCGGGAGGTCGGGCAGATACGCAGTATTTT.